The entry below gives a single T cell receptor (beta chain) sequence along with its context. The sample is drawn from a study of cytomegalovirus exposure and HLA in healthy donors. V was shortened by 3 bases and J by 2 bases, with 14 bases between the two germline ends. Per the germline V gene, CDR1 is KGHSH and CDR2 is LQKENI. This CDR3 spans 15 amino acids. 60 Vbeta and 13 Jbeta primers were used in PCR. Data came from immunoSEQ multiplex PCR; TCRdb stores just in-frame clones and leaves some out. The repertoire has approximately 190,000 clones, roughly 80% of them found once; the top ten carry about 0.8%.

The source is a young woman in good health and CMV-seronegative. The chain has TRBV18 and TRBJ2-7; D might be TRBD1 (6 bases). Specimen: PBMCs. In DNA, the CDR3 is TGTGCCAGCTCACCTATATCCGGGACAACCTACGAGCAGTACTTC. Residues: CASSPISGTTYEQYF.